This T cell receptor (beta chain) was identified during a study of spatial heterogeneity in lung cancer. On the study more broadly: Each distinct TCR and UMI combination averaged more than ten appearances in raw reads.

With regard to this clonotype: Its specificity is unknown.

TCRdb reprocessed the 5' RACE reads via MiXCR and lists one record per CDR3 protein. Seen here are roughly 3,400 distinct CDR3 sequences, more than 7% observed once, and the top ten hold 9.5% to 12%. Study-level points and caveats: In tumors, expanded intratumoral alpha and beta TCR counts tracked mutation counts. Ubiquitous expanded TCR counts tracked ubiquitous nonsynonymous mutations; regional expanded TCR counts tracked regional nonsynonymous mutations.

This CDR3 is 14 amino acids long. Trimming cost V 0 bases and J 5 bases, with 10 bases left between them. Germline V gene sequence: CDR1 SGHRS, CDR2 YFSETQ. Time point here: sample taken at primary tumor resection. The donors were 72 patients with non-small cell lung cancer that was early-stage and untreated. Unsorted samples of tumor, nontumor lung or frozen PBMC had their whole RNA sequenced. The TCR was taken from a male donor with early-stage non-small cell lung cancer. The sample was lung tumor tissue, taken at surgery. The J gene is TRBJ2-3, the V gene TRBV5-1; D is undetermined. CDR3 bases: TGCGCCAGCAGCTTGGCCCTCCCGATAGATACGCAGTATTTT. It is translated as CASSLALPIDTQYF.